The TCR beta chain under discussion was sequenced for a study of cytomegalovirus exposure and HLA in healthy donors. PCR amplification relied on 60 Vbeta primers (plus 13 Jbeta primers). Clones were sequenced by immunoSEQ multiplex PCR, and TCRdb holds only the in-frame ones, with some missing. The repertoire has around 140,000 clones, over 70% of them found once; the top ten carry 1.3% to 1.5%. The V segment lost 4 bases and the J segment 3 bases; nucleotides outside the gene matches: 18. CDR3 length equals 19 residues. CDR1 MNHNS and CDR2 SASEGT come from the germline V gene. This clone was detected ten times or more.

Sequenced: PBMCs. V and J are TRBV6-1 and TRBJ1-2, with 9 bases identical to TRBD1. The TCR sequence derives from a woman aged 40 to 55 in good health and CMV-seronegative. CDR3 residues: CASSGARGQGTPFHYGYTF. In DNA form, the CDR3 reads TGTGCCAGCAGTGGAGCAAGGGGACAGGGAACCCCTTTTCACTATGGCTACACCTTC.